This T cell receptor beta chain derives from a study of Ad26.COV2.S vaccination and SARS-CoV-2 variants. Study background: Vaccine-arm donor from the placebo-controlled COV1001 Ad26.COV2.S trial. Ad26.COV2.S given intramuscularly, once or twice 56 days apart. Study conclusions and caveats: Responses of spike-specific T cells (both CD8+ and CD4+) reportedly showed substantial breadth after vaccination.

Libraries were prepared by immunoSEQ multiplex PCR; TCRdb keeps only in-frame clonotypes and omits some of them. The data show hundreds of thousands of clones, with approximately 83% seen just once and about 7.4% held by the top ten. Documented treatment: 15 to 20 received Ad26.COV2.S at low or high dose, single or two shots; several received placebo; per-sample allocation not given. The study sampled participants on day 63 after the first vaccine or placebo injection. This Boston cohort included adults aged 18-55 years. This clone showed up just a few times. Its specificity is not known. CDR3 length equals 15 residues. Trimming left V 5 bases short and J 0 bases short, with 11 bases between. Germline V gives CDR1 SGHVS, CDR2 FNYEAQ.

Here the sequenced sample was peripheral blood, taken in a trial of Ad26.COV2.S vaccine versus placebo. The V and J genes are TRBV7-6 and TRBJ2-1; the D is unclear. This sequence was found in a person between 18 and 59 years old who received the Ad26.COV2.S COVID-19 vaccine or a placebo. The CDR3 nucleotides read TGTGCCAGCAGCCAAGACGGTAGCTCCTACAATGAGCAGTTCTTC. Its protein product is CASSQDGSSYNEQFF.